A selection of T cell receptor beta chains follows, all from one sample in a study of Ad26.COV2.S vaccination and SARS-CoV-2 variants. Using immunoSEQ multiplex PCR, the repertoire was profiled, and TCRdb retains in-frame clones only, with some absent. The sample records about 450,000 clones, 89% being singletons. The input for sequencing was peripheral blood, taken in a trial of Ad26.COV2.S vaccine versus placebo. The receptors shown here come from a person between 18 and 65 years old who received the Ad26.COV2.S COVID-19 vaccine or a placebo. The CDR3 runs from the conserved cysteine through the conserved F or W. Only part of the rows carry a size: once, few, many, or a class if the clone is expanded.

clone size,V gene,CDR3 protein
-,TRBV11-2,CASTQFNEQFF
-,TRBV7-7,CASSFGTSFQETQYF
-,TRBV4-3,CASSQDAVTSGNTIYF
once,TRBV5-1,CASSQDREHSPLHF
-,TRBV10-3,CAIGGSGAGSPLHF
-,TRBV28,CASSPPSGEANYGYTF
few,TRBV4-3,CASSFWDRLYYGYTF
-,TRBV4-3,CASSPGRRGAEETQYF
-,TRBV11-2,CASSLTLGAGELFF
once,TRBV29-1,CSVAWGGGSPLHF
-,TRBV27,CASSLGLGDEQYF
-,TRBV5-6,CASSLPPGIVETQYF
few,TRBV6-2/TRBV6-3,CASSALKGETQYF
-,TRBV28,CASSLQSREKLFF
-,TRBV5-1,CASSIMSGSGELFF
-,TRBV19,CASSIKDIQYF
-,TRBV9,CASSVGRDFGRGNYGYTF
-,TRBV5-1,CASSPTTATNTGELFF
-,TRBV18,CASSQQGMDGYTF
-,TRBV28,CASSFPPGGLGDTQYF
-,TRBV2,CASRSFVNTGELFF
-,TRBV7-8,CASSFMSDTQYF
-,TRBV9,CASSVASGGPSYEQYF
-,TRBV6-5,CASSYLGGRTGELFF
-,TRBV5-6,CASSLWAVFYEQYF
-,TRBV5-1,CASSKATGTRANEQFF
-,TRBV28,CASSHTLAGGPTRAADTQYF
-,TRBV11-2,CASSLGGQPQHF
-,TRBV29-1,CSVRKGGRPGNIQYF
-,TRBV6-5,CASSLNAREQFF
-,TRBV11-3,CASSGGETQYF
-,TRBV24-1,CATSDGDRGLYNEQFF
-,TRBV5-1,CASGDTPADTQYF
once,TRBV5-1,CASSAEASGSAGELFF
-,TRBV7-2,CASSATTGISYNSPLHF
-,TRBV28,CASREAGTLNTEAFF
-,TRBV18,CASSAGNNSPLHF